The 20 T cell receptor beta chains below all came from one sample that was sequenced in a study of T cell repertoires in ileal Crohn's disease. Clones were sequenced by immunoSEQ multiplex PCR, and TCRdb holds only the in-frame ones, with some missing. Of several thousand clones listed, around 85% were seen once; the top ten hold roughly 3%. Input material: ileal tissue. The receptor source for this set is an adult with Crohn's disease.

This sequence joins TRBV28 and TRBJ1-2; 7 nucleotides align to TRBD1. The CDR3 spans 16 residues. After removal of 6 bases from V and 5 bases from J, the junction contained 15 bases not matched to a gene. From germline, CDR1 is MDHEN and CDR2 SYDVKM. CDR3 sequence: CASRGRTGPTGYGYTF. DNA for the CDR3: TGTGCCAGCAGGGGGCGGACAGGTCCGACTGGGTATGGCTACACCTTC.

CDR3: CASSEALLAGDYEQYF. The CDR3 DNA reads TGTGCCAGCAGTGAAGCGCTTCTAGCGGGGGACTACGAGCAGTACTTC. The J gene is TRBJ2-7, the V gene TRBV6-1; the match to TRBD2 covers 10 bases. Germline V gene sequence: CDR1 MNHNS, CDR2 SASEGT. The CDR3 is 16 amino acids. Germline trimming cut 0 bases from V and 3 bases from J; bases unmatched to any gene: 5.

J is TRBJ2-7 and V is TRBV5-1; TRBD1 matches 10 bases. CDR3 size: 14 residues. Germline loops: CDR1 SGHRS, CDR2 YFSETQ. V lost 0 bases, J lost 6 bases, and 3 bases stayed unmatched. The CDR3 region is CASSLGQGASEQYF. Here the CDR3 DNA reads TGCGCCAGCAGCTTGGGACAGGGGGCGTCCGAGCAGTACTTC.

The chain uses TRBV6-5 and TRBJ1-4; possible D gene TRBD1, 6 bases. The CDR3 is made up of 13 amino acids. V was cut by 8 bases and J by 6 bases, with 13 bases left in between. In germline, CDR1 is MNHEY, CDR2 SVGAGI. CDR3 protein: CASQQGLYEKLFF. The CDR3 bases are TGTGCCAGCCAACAGGGTCTCTATGAAAAACTGTTTTTT.

The chain is built from TRBV10-2 and TRBJ2-5; 10 nucleotides line up with TRBD2. The J call is in doubt because the DNA end fits TRBJ2-7 better. This CDR3 has 12 residues. Germline V gives CDR1 WSHSY, CDR2 SAAADI. The CDR3 DNA is TGCGCCAGCGGACTAGCGGCCTACGAGCAGTACTTC. It codes for CASGLAAYEQYF.

This chain joins TRBV11-3 and TRBJ1-6; D is perhaps TRBD1 (6 bases). The ends were cut back, 8 bases at V and 9 bases at J, with 17 bases in the middle. The CDR3 covers 14 residues. Germline loops: CDR1 SGHNT, CDR2 YENEEA. The CDR3 loop reads CASGDRPGGSPLHF. In DNA, the CDR3 is TGTGCCAGCGGAGACAGGCCGGGGGGTTCACCCCTCCACTTT.

This sequence joins TRBV5-1 and TRBJ2-3; TRBD2 is a possible D gene (6 bases). The CDR3 length is 10 residues. With 9 bases removed from V and 8 bases from J, the gap between germline ends came to 10 bases. CDR1 SGHRS and CDR2 YFSETQ come from the germline V gene. This CDR3 reads CATLGGTQYF. CDR3 in DNA: TGCGCCACACTGGGGGGTACGCAGTATTTT.

This clone has just a few counts. The rearrangement uses TRBV11-3 and TRBJ2-7, with a possible D match to TRBD2 (5 bases). Trimming removed 3 bases at V and 6 bases at J, with 9 bases between. CDR3 length: 12 residues. Germline CDR1 and CDR2: SGHNT and YENEEA. The CDR3 DNA follows: TGTGCCAGCAGCTTGGACTTCGCCGAGCAGTACTTC. Its translation is CASSLDFAEQYF.

The V call is TRBV7-3, the J call TRBJ2-2; 12 nucleotides match TRBD2. In germline, CDR1 is SGHTA, CDR2 FQGTGA. J gave up 1 base and V 5 bases, and 8 bases lay outside the gene matches. CDR3 length: 18 amino acids. The CDR3 here is CASSPQPTSGRNTGELFF. DNA of the CDR3: TGTGCCAGCAGCCCGCAACCGACTAGCGGGAGGAACACCGGGGAGCTGTTTTTT. Full variable domain (rest looked up from reference TRBV7-3 and TRBJ2-2): GAGVSQTPSNKVTEKGKYVELRCDPISGHTALYWYRQSLGQGPEFLIYFQGTGAADDSGLPNDRFFAVRPEGSVSTLKIQRTERGDSAVYLCASSPQPTSGRNTGELFFGEGSRLTVL.

This chain connects TRBV11-2 to TRBJ2-1; D remains unclear. This CDR3 comprises 15 residues. In germline, CDR1 is SGHAT, CDR2 FQNNGV. Trimming shortened V by 6 bases and J by 3 bases, and 15 bases separated the two germline ends. In DNA form, the CDR3 reads TGTGCCAGCAGGTCCACGGGTTCCGTCTACAATGAGCAGTTCTTC. It translates to CASRSTGSVYNEQFF.

In nucleotides, the CDR3 is TGTGCCAGCAGTGTATACAATGAGCAGTTCTTC. Translated, it gives CASSVYNEQFF. The V and J genes are TRBV2 and TRBJ2-1; D remains ambiguous. The V end was cut by 4 bases, the J end by 4 bases, with 2 bases between. The CDR3 is 11 amino acids. In germline, CDR1 is SNHLY, CDR2 FYNNEI.

This CDR3 reads CASSDGGKNIQYF. In nucleotides, the CDR3 is TGCGCCAGCAGTGACGGGGGGAAAAACATTCAGTACTTC. The rearrangement links TRBV10-1 to TRBJ2-4, with 7 bases lining up with TRBD2. Germline-derived CDR1 and CDR2 are WNHNN and SYGVQD (reference sequence). The CDR3 is made up of 13 amino acids. V lost 3 bases and J lost 4; bases outside the gene matches: 0.

The genes are TRBV6-6 and TRBJ1-1, with 8 nucleotides matching TRBD1. The CDR3 is 12 amino acids. The germline gives CDR1 MNHNY, CDR2 SVGAGI (reference sequence). CDR3 protein: CTTGQGDTEAFF. In DNA, the CDR3 is TGTACGACCGGACAGGGCGACACTGAAGCTTTCTTT.

Remarks on this clone: One junction end disagrees with the germline gene, perhaps due to a read error. The V call is TRBV11-3, the J call TRBJ1-2; possible D gene TRBD1, 6 bases. The CDR3 covers 14 residues. In germline, CDR1 is SGHNT, CDR2 YENEEA. Here the CDR3 reads CASSLTGQGYGHTF. In nucleotides, the CDR3 is TGTGCCAGCAGCTTAACGGGACAAGGATATGGCCACACCTTC.

The rearrangement joins TRBV2 to TRBJ2-7; 15 positions agree with TRBD2. From germline, CDR1 is SNHLY and CDR2 FYNNEI. Losses at the gene ends were 8 bases for V and 7 bases for J; bases not matched to a gene: 6. This CDR3 has 14 residues. CDR3 sequence reads: CASRGLAGGGEQYF. CDR3 sequence (DNA): TGTGCCAGCCGCGGACTAGCGGGAGGGGGGGAGCAGTACTTC.

This rearrangement joins TRBV7-2 to TRBJ2-5, with D possibly being TRBD1 (6 bases). CDR1 and CDR2 (germline): SGHTA, FQGNSA. The CDR3 loop spans 17 amino acids. V was shortened by 1 base and J by 5 bases, with 20 bases between the two germline ends. Here the CDR3 reads CASSLGVTATTGETQYF. Written as DNA, the CDR3 is TGTGCCAGCAGCTTAGGTGTGACAGCGACCACAGGGGAGACCCAGTACTTC.

This chain uses TRBV18 with TRBJ2-5, with TRBD2 matching over 9 bases. Germline V lookup: CDR1 KGHSH, CDR2 LQKENI. Unmatched junction bases numbered 4, after V lost 3 bases and J lost 5 bases. The CDR3 totals 14 residues. The CDR3 reads CASSPGTSRETQYF. CDR3 DNA: TGTGCCAGCTCACCCGGGACTAGCCGCGAGACCCAGTACTTC. Full variable domain (remainder filled in from reference TRBV18 and TRBJ2-5): NAGVMQNPRHLVRRRGQEARLRCSPMKGHSHVYWYRQLPEEGLKFMVYLQKENIIDESGMPKERFSAEFPKEGPSILRIQQVVRGDSAAYFCASSPGTSRETQYFGPGTRLLVL.

The chain carries TRBV7-2 and TRBJ1-2; D is perhaps TRBD1 (6 bases). The CDR3 has 13 residues. The V end lost 1 base, the J end lost 4 bases, and 7 bases lay between the germline ends. Germline V gives CDR1 SGHTA, CDR2 FQGNSA. CDR3 sequence (DNA): TGTGCCAGCAGCTTAGACAGGGCCTATGGCTACACCTTC. Protein: CASSLDRAYGYTF.

About this clone itself: An end of the junction differs from the germline gene, which may be a read error. The chain joins TRBV30 to TRBJ1-1, with D unclear. This CDR3 region has 8 residues. Germline-derived CDR1 and CDR2 are GTSNPN and SVGIG (reference sequence). DNA for the CDR3: TGTGCCTGGGGACTCGGCTACTTT. This encodes CAWGLGYF.

V usage is TRBV19 and J usage is TRBJ2-1; TRBD2 matches at 11 bases. The CDR3 is made up of 15 amino acids. CDR1 LNHDA and CDR2 SQIVND come from the germline V gene (reference sequence). J gave up 7 bases and V 2 bases, and 4 bases lay outside the gene matches. CDR3 sequence: CASSITSGRRNEQFF. The CDR3 DNA sequence: TGTGCCAGTAGTATAACTAGCGGGAGAAGAAATGAGCAGTTCTTC.